The 22 T cell receptor beta chains below were found in one sample sequenced in a study of blood T cells in healthy people across ages. A second PCR of 7 to 11 cycles used a sample-barcoded 5' primer and a J-beta primer mix. TCRdb processed the 5' RACE reads anew with MiXCR; each CDR3 protein has one entry. The sample has under 1,000,000 distinct CDR3 sequences; 35% to 40% are singletons. Sequencing was performed on blood. Receptors originate from a man between 18 and 35 years old in good health.

This clonotype was found many times. The chain employs TRBV10-3 and TRBJ2-1; TRBD2 agrees at 16 bases. The DNA end lines up better with TRBJ2-7; the J call may be wrong. Germline V gives CDR1 ENHRY, CDR2 SYGVKD. This CDR3 is 19 amino acids long. The CDR3 reads CAISLTGTSGGASYNEQYF. The CDR3 DNA reads as TGTGCCATCAGCCTTACCGGGACTAGCGGGGGGGCCTCCTACAATGAGCAGTACTTC.

The V gene is TRBV15, the J gene TRBJ2-1; 7 bases line up with TRBD1. The V gene's germline CDR1 is LNHNV and CDR2 YYDKDF (reference sequence). Germline trimming cut 3 bases from V and 5 bases from J; bases unmatched to any gene: 10. The CDR3 totals 16 residues. The CDR3 DNA is TGTGCCACCAGCAGTCCCCAACAGGGGACAAACAATGAGCAGTTCTTC. Amino acids: CATSSPQQGTNNEQFF.

Concerning this clonotype itself: One end of the junction is discordant with germline, which a read error may explain. The chain employs TRBV29-1 and TRBJ2-3, with 8 bases identical to TRBD2. Germline V lookup: CDR1 SQVTM, CDR2 ANQGSEA. CDR3 length: 14 residues. CDR3 sequence reads: CSVTSSGGIDTRYF. The CDR3, as DNA: TGCAGCGTTACCTCCAGCGGGGGTATAGATACGCGGTATTTT.

About this clonotype: This could be a read error, since a much larger clone is one nucleotide away. The V gene is TRBV7-6, the J gene TRBJ2-7; D gene uncertain. The germline V and J ends were trimmed by 1 base and 7 bases, with 14 bases remaining between them. Per the germline V gene, CDR1 is SGHVS and CDR2 is FNYEAQ. This CDR3 is built from 14 residues. The chain's CDR3 is CASSLGPTGNEQYF. For the CDR3, the DNA is TGTGCCAGCAGCTTAGGCCCCACGGGCAATGAGCAGTACTTC. The full variable domain, rest sourced from reference TRBV7-6 and TRBJ2-7, is GAGVSQSPRYKVTKRGQDVALRCDPISGHVSLYWYRQALGQGPEFLTYFNYEAQQDKSGLPNDRFSAERPEGSISTLTIQRTEQRDSAMYRCASSLGPTGNEQYFGPGTRLTVT.

The chain carries TRBV7-9 and TRBJ2-7, with D perhaps TRBD1 or TRBD2 (6 bases each). The germline V gene has CDR1 SEHNR and CDR2 FQNEAQ (reference sequence). V lost 1 base and J 5 bases, leaving 15 bases between the germline ends. CDR3 length: 15 amino acids. The CDR3 spells CASSLEGGRGNEQYF. Written as DNA, the CDR3 is TGTGCCAGCAGCTTAGAGGGGGGACGAGGGAACGAGCAGTACTTC.

The J gene is TRBJ1-2, the V gene TRBV7-2, with a weak D call TRBD1 (5 bases). The CDR3 has 16 amino acids. CDR1 SGHTA and CDR2 FQGNSA come from the germline V gene. Trimming removed 0 bases at V and 2 bases at J, with 13 bases between. The CDR3 here is CASSLAVPGPNYGYTF. The CDR3 DNA is TGTGCCAGCAGCTTAGCGGTCCCAGGGCCAAACTATGGCTACACCTTC.

The chain has TRBV20-1 and TRBJ2-1; D call uncertain. The germline CDR1 and CDR2 sequences are DFQATT and SNEGSKA (reference sequence). Deletions cut 0 bases from V and 6 bases from J, with 6 bases between. The CDR3 has 12 amino acids. The CDR3 sequence is CSARDRSNEQFF. The CDR3 nucleotides read TGCAGTGCTAGAGATCGGAGCAATGAGCAGTTCTTC.

This clonotype turned up a few times. The V call is TRBV6-2 or TRBV6-3, the J call TRBJ1-6; 7 positions agree with TRBD1. The CDR3 covers 16 residues. The J segment lost 7 bases and the V segment lost 6 bases, leaving 12 bases of the junction unmatched. Germline CDR1 and CDR2: MNHEY and SVGEGT. This chain's CDR3 is CASSRRDRIPNSPLHF. Here the CDR3 DNA reads TGTGCCAGCAGCCGCCGGGACAGAATACCGAATTCACCCCTCCACTTT.

The chain couples TRBV7-9 to TRBJ2-1; D not resolved. The CDR3 totals 15 residues. The germline CDR1 and CDR2 sequences are SEHNR and FQNEAQ (reference sequence). The V and J ends lost 5 bases and 2 bases respectively, with 13 bases between them. CDR3 protein: CASSPLGFAYNEQFF. The DNA for the CDR3 is TGTGCCAGCAGCCCCCTAGGGTTCGCCTACAATGAGCAGTTCTTC. Variable domain in full (rest from reference TRBV7-9 and TRBJ2-1): DTGVSQNPRHKITKRGQNVTFRCDPISEHNRLYWYRQTLGQGPEFLTYFQNEAQLEKSRLLSDRFSAERPKGSFSTLEIQRTEQGDSAMYLCASSPLGFAYNEQFFGPGTRLTVL.

This chain connects TRBV2 to TRBJ2-7; 11 bases line up with TRBD1. CDR1 is SNHLY and CDR2 is FYNNEI in the germline V gene. V dropped 6 bases and J dropped 7; count of bases not matched to a gene: 14. There are 16 residues in the CDR3. This CDR3 reads CASSALGTGGPNEQYF. CDR3 coding DNA: TGTGCCAGCAGCGCTCTAGGGACAGGGGGACCGAATGAGCAGTACTTC. Full variable domain (rest looked up from reference TRBV2 and TRBJ2-7): EPEVTQTPSHQVTQMGQEVILRCVPISNHLYFYWYRQILGQKVEFLVSFYNNEISEKSEIFDDQFSVERPDGSNFTLKIRSTKLEDSAMYFCASSALGTGGPNEQYFGPGTRLTVT.

In this sample, this clonotype turned up a few times. The chain employs TRBV4-1 and TRBJ2-7; D uncertain. The germline V gene has CDR1 MGHRA and CDR2 YSYEKL. Trimming removed 4 bases at V and 2 bases at J, with 12 bases between. This CDR3 contains 14 residues. The CDR3: CASSRSDRPYEQYF. The CDR3 DNA reads as TGCGCCAGCAGCCGATCGGACCGTCCCTACGAGCAGTACTTC.

CDR3 bases: TGTGCCAGCAGCTCAAGCGAGGTCTCCTACAATGAGCAGTTCTTC. This encodes CASSSSEVSYNEQFF. The gene calls are TRBV7-9 and TRBJ2-1, with no clear D. V lost 4 bases and J 0 bases, leaving 10 bases between the germline ends. This CDR3 has 15 residues. CDR1 SEHNR and CDR2 FQNEAQ come from the germline V gene (reference sequence).

This clonotype came up a few times. The chain recombines TRBV7-9 with TRBJ2-3, with 12 bases lining up with TRBD2. In germline, CDR1 is SEHNR, CDR2 FQNEAQ (reference sequence). J was trimmed by 1 base and V by 2 bases; bases with no gene match: 10. The CDR3 runs 19 residues. The CDR3 DNA sequence: TGTGCCAGCAGCTTATGGGAGACTAGCGGGGGAGAGGGCACAGATACGCAGTATTTT. This codes for CASSLWETSGGEGTDTQYF.

The chain combines TRBV4-3 with TRBJ2-1, with 8 nucleotides matching TRBD1. The CDR3 length is 15 residues. The J segment lost 13 bases and the V segment lost 0 bases, leaving 11 bases of the junction unmatched. Germline values: CDR1 LGHNA, CDR2 YSLEER. The CDR3 coding sequence is TGCGCCAGCAGCCAAGATCAGACAGGGGATGAGACCCAGTTCTTC. Its translation: CASSQDQTGDETQFF.

This clonotype was recorded many times. The chain uses TRBV3-1 and TRBJ2-7, with a weak D call TRBD1 (6 bases). This CDR3 has 16 amino acids. Germline V gene data show CDR1 as LGHDT and CDR2 as YNNKEL (reference sequence). With 0 bases removed from V and 3 bases from J, the gap between germline ends came to 15 bases. The chain's CDR3 is CASSQDWAGVGYEQYF. The CDR3 DNA follows: TGTGCCAGCAGCCAAGATTGGGCAGGGGTAGGCTACGAGCAGTACTTC.

This clonotype was counted a single time. The rearrangement uses TRBV29-1 and TRBJ2-1; 15 nucleotides line up with TRBD2. CDR1 SQVTM and CDR2 ANQGSEA come from the germline V gene. V lost 6 bases to trimming and J lost 0 bases; unmatched junction nucleotides: 12. The CDR3 totals 19 residues. CDR3 DNA sequence: TGCAGCGTGGGGGGGTCCGGGACTAGCGGGAGGAGCTCCTACAATGAGCAGTTCTTC. Translated: CSVGGSGTSGRSSYNEQFF.

The chain uses TRBV7-2 and TRBJ1-1, with TRBD1 identical over 11 bases. CDR1 is SGHTA, CDR2 FQGNSA, per germline. Trimming cost V 4 bases and J 4 bases; bases outside gene matches: 14. The CDR3 covers 18 residues. CDR3 DNA sequence: TGTGCCAGCAGCTCCGACCCCGGGACAGGGGGGCTCGGCACTGAAGCTTTCTTT. As protein: CASSSDPGTGGLGTEAFF.

With respect to this clonotype: This clone may be a read error of a much larger clone one base away. The genes are TRBV20-1 and TRBJ2-5; the match to TRBD2 covers 10 bases. CDR3 length: 16 residues. CDR1 is DFQATT, CDR2 SNEGSKA, per germline (reference sequence). V gave up 7 bases and J gave up 2 bases; unmatched junction bases: 13. The DNA of the CDR3 is TGCAGTGTGACCCAAACTAGCGGGGCCCGACAAGAGACCCAGTACTTC. Translating it yields CSVTQTSGARQETQYF.

The chain couples TRBV7-2 to TRBJ2-7, with TRBD1 matching 9 bases. CDR1 and CDR2 from the germline V gene are SGHTA and FQGNSA. The CDR3 is 14 amino acids. V dropped 6 bases and J dropped 4; count of bases not matched to a gene: 7. CDR3 sequence reads: CASSRTGAIYEQYF. CDR3 in DNA: TGTGCCAGCAGTCGGACAGGGGCTATATACGAGCAGTACTTC.

The table lists this clonotype with many counts. The rearrangement links TRBV7-2 to TRBJ2-5, with TRBD2 matching 10 bases. The V and J ends lost 1 base and 3 bases, in that order; junction bases with no gene match: 2. Germline V gives CDR1 SGHTA, CDR2 FQGNSA. The length of the CDR3 is 15 residues. The DNA of the CDR3 is TGTGCCAGCAGCTTAGAGGGACTAGCGAAAGAGACCCAGTACTTC. Residues: CASSLEGLAKETQYF. Supplemented by reference TRBV7-2 and TRBJ2-5, the full variable domain reads GAGVSQSPSNKVTEKGKDVELRCDPISGHTALYWYRQSLGQGLEFLIYFQGNSAPDKSGLPSDRFSAERTGGSVSTLTIQRTQQEDSAVYLCASSLEGLAKETQYFGPGTRLLVL.

This chain joins TRBV11-1 and TRBJ1-4; weak D call: TRBD1 (5 bases). Per the germline V gene, CDR1 is SGHAT and CDR2 is FQDESV (reference sequence). V lost 5 bases to trimming and J lost 3 bases, with 13 bases between them. This CDR3 spans 15 amino acids. The CDR3 here is CASSRGTEPNEKLFF. CDR3 nucleotides: TGTGCCAGCAGCCGAGGGACCGAGCCTAATGAAAAACTGTTTTTT.

This clonotype showed up many times. The gene calls are TRBV5-6 and TRBJ1-2, with 7 bases that match TRBD1. The germline V gene encodes CDR1 SGHDT and CDR2 YYEEEE. The CDR3 contains 17 residues. V lost 3 bases to trimming and J lost 0 bases; unmatched junction nucleotides: 11. The DNA of the CDR3 is TGTGCCAGCAGCTCGCGTCCGGACAGGAGAACTAACTATGGCTACACCTTC. Translated, it gives CASSSRPDRRTNYGYTF.